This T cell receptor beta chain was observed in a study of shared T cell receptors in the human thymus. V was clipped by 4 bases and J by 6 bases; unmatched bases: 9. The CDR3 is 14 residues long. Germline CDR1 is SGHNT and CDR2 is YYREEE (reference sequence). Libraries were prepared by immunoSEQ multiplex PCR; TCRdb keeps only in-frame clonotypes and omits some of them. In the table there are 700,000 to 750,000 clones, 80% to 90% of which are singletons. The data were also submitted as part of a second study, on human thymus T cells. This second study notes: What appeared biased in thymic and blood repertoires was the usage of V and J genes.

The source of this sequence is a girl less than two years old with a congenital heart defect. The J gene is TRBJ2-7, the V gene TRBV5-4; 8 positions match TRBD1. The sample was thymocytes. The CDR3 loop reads CASSQLGQGSEQYF. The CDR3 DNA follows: TGTGCCAGCAGCCAGCTCGGACAGGGTTCCGAGCAGTACTTC.